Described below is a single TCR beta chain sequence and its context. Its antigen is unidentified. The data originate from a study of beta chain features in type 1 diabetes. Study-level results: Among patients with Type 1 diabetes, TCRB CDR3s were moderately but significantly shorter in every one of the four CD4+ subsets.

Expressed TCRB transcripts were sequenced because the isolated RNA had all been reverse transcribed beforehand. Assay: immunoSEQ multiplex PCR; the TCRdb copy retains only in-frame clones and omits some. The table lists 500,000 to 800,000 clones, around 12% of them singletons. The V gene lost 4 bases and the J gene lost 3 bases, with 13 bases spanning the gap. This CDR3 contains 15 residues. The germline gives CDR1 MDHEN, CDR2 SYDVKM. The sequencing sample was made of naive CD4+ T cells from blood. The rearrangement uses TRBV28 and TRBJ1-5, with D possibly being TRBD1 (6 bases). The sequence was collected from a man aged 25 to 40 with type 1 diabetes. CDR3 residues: CASSSNSGDNQPQHF. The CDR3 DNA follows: TGTGCCAGCAGTTCCAATTCAGGGGACAATCAGCCCCAGCATTTT.